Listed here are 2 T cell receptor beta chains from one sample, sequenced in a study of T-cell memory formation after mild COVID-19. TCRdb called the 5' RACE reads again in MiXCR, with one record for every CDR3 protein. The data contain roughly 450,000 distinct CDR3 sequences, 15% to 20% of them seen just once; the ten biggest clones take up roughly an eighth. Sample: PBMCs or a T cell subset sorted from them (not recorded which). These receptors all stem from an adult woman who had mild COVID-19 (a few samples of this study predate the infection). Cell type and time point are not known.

Here the CDR3 DNA reads TGTGCCAGCAGCGTAGGGTCTACGCAGTATTTT. It translates to CASSVGSTQYF. The chain is built from TRBV9 and TRBJ2-3; D remains ambiguous. Germline CDR1 SGDLS, CDR2 YYNGEE. Between the trimmed V and J ends, which lost 0 bases and 8 bases, there was a span of 4 bases. CDR3 size: 11 residues.

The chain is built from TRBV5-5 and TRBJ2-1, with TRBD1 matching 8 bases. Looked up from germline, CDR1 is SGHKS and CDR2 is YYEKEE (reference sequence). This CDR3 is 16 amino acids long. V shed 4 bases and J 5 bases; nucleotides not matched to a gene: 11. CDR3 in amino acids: CASSHRQGAGDNEQFF. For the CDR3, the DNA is TGTGCCAGCAGCCATCGGCAGGGGGCGGGCGACAATGAGCAGTTCTTC.